One and the same sample provided the 3 T cell receptor beta chains below, sequenced in a study of blood T cell repertoires in COVID-19. The protocol was immunoSEQ multiplex PCR, while the TCRdb copy is restricted to in-frame clones and leaves out a portion. This table has about 260,000 clones, roughly 79% appearing once. Material: peripheral blood. These receptors all stem from a woman aged 80 or over with acute or convalescent COVID-19.

The V call is TRBV3-1 (or the pseudogene TRBV3-2), the J call TRBJ2-7; 12 nucleotides align to TRBD1. This CDR3 spans 20 amino acids. J gave up 2 bases and V 4 bases, and 18 bases lay outside the gene matches. CDR1 and CDR2 (germline): LGHDT, YNNKEL (reference sequence). CDR3 sequence (DNA): TGTGCCAGCAGCCTAGGGGGACAGGGGGCGCAGAGGCCCGTAACCTACGAGCAGTACTTC. This sequence encodes CASSLGGQGAQRPVTYEQYF.

This rearrangement joins TRBV28 to TRBJ1-3, with unresolved D. Germline lookup yields CDR1 MDHEN and CDR2 SYDVKM. V dropped 5 bases and J dropped 4 bases, with 12 bases sitting between them. The CDR3 has 14 amino acids. The CDR3 sequence: CASSPQPRGNTIYF. The CDR3 DNA is TGTGCCAGCAGTCCACAGCCCCGAGGAAACACCATATATTTT. Full variable domain (rest looked up from reference TRBV28 and TRBJ1-3): DVKVTQSSRYLVKRTGEKVFLECVQDMDHENMFWYRQDPGLGLRLIYFSYDVKMKEKGDIPEGYSVSREKKERFSLILESASTNQTSMYLCASSPQPRGNTIYFGEGSWLTVV.

This rearrangement joins TRBV7-6 to TRBJ1-3; D possibly corresponds to TRBD1 (5 bases). The V gene's germline CDR1 is SGHVS and CDR2 FNYEAQ. The CDR3 is made up of 14 amino acids. V was shortened by 3 bases and J by 3 bases, with 9 bases between the two germline ends. The CDR3 DNA is TGTGCCAGCAGCTTGCCAGGGTTTGGAAACACCATATATTTT. It is translated as CASSLPGFGNTIYF.